These T cell receptor beta chains were read from a single sample in a study of beta chain features in type 1 diabetes. Method: immunoSEQ multiplex PCR; TCRdb's copy keeps in-frame clones and lacks some. Among roughly 230,000 clones listed, approximately 10% were seen once. Sequencing input: naive CD4+ T cells from blood. The receptor source for this set is a man aged 25-40 years with type 1 diabetes. CDR3s include the opening cysteine and the closing phenylalanine or tryptophan. The D gene is left open where the match is weak. Size tells how often a clone was seen (once, few, many) or the class of an expanded clone, and some rows leave it out.

>TRBV5-4|TRBJ2-1|few|TRBD2
CASSPVSGRTSYNEQFF
TGTGCCAGCAGCCCCGTCTCGGGCAGGACTAGCTACAATGAGCAGTTCTTC
>TRBV10-3|TRBJ2-3|few|NA
CAIKDLAGDTQYF
TGTGCCATCAAGGACCTGGCGGGAGATACGCAGTATTTT
>TRBV6-1|TRBJ1-1|few|TRBD1
CASSSTGGGTEAFF
TGTGCCAGCAGCAGCACAGGGGGAGGCACTGAAGCTTTCTTT
>TRBV19|TRBJ1-2|NA|NA
CASALLGGNYGYTF
TGTGCCAGCGCCCTCTTGGGGGGAAACTATGGCTACACCTTC
>TRBV30|TRBJ1-1|few|NA
CAWSARGEAFF
TGTGCCTGGAGCGCGCGGGGTGAAGCTTTCTTT
>TRBV2|TRBJ1-5|NA|NA
CASSERVSPQHF
TGTGCCAGCAGTGAGCGAGTTTCCCCCCAGCATTTT
>TRBV30|TRBJ2-5|NA|NA
CAWSVTGRETQYF
TGTGCCTGGAGTGTAACGGGGAGGGAGACCCAGTACTTC
>TRBV2|TRBJ2-3|NA|TRBD2
CASGVGLAPGDTQYF
TGTGCCAGCGGGGTAGGACTAGCCCCAGGGGATACGCAGTATTTT
>TRBV9|TRBJ2-7|few|TRBD1
CASSVDWDRERQYF
TGTGCCAGCAGCGTAGACTGGGACAGGGAGCGGCAGTACTTC
>TRBV11-2|TRBJ2-7|NA|TRBD1
CASSPLTGNSYEQYF
TGTGCCAGCAGCCCCCTGACAGGGAACTCCTACGAGCAGTACTTC
>TRBV7-9|TRBJ1-6|few|TRBD1
CASSFTGVNSPLHF
TGTGCCAGCAGCTTTACAGGGGTCAATTCACCCCTCCACTTT
>TRBV7-3|TRBJ2-6|NA|NA
CASSTGLSGANVLTF
TGTGCCAGCAGCACAGGCCTCTCTGGGGCCAACGTCCTGACTTTC
>TRBV27|TRBJ2-7|NA|TRBD1
CATRATGGGEQYF
TGTGCCACCCGGGCAACAGGGGGCGGGGAGCAGTACTTC
>TRBV29-1|TRBJ1-4|few|TRBD1
CSAGTGEGEKLFF
TGCAGCGCCGGGACAGGGGAGGGTGAAAAACTGTTTTTT
>TRBV28|TRBJ2-5|NA|TRBD2
CASRPGTTETQYF
TGTGCCAGCAGACCCGGGACTACAGAGACCCAGTACTTC
>TRBV20-1|TRBJ2-5|NA|NA
CSAPSQETQYF
TGCAGTGCTCCGAGTCAAGAGACCCAGTACTTC
>TRBV9|TRBJ1-1|NA|NA
CASSATETNTEAFF
TGTGCCAGCAGCGCGACAGAAACCAACACTGAAGCTTTCTTT
>TRBV5-1|TRBJ2-7|once|TRBD1
CASSSGTGTYEQYF
TGCGCCAGCAGCTCCGGGACAGGTACCTACGAGCAGTACTTC
>TRBV28|TRBJ1-1|NA|TRBD1
CASRPPDRENTEAFF
TGTGCCAGCAGACCCCCAGACAGGGAAAACACTGAAGCTTTCTTT
>TRBV4-3|TRBJ1-2|NA|TRBD1
CASSQRTGDGYTF
TGCGCCAGCAGCCAACGGACAGGGGATGGCTACACCTTC
>TRBV5-4|TRBJ1-2|NA|NA
CASSPGTF
TGTGCCAGCAGCCCCGGCACCTTC
>TRBV7-2|TRBJ1-5|NA|TRBD1
CASSSWTGPNQPQHF
TGTGCCAGCAGCTCTTGGACAGGGCCCAATCAGCCCCAGCATTTT
>TRBV10-3|TRBJ2-5|few|TRBD1
CAISHKGAGETQYF
TGTGCCATCAGTCACAAGGGGGCAGGGGAGACCCAGTACTTC
>TRBV12-5|TRBJ2-2|few|TRBD1
CASGPGQGAFPGELFF
TGTGCTAGTGGTCCAGGACAGGGGGCATTCCCCGGGGAGCTGTTTTTT
>TRBV6-6|TRBJ2-7|NA|TRBD2
CASSSSGGPASPYF
TGTGCCAGCAGCTCTAGCGGGGGGCCCGCGAGTCCGTACTTC
>TRBV7-2|TRBJ2-5|NA|TRBD2
CASSSRGGRGETQYF
TGTGCCAGCAGCTCCCGGGGGGGCCGAGGGGAGACCCAGTACTTC
>TRBV19|TRBJ1-3|NA|TRBD1
CATRDRLFFGNTIYF
TGTGCCACCCGGGACAGGTTATTCTTCGGAAACACCATATATTTT
>TRBV11-2|TRBJ1-1|few|NA
CASMGLRNTEAFF
TGTGCCAGCATGGGGCTACGGAACACTGAAGCTTTCTTT
>TRBV5-1|TRBJ1-2|few|NA
CASSPLDSGNYGYTF
TGCGCCAGCAGCCCGCTGGACAGCGGTAACTATGGCTACACCTTC
>TRBV7-3|TRBJ1-2|few|NA
CASSPEQGVGYGYTF
TGTGCCAGCAGCCCGGAACAAGGAGTAGGCTATGGCTACACCTTC
>TRBV5-1|TRBJ2-5|few|NA
CASSLVQGQETQYF
TGCGCCAGCAGCTTGGTCCAGGGCCAAGAGACCCAGTACTTC
>TRBV9|TRBJ2-5|few|TRBD2
CASSPGLDLQETQYF
TGTGCCAGCAGCCCGGGACTAGACCTCCAAGAGACCCAGTACTTC
>TRBV30|TRBJ1-3|NA|TRBD1
CAKQGAAGNTIYF
TGTGCCAAACAGGGGGCGGCTGGAAACACCATATATTTT
>TRBV6-5|TRBJ2-7|NA|TRBD1
CASRDRVSYEQYF
TGTGCCAGCCGGGACAGAGTATCCTACGAGCAGTACTTC
>TRBV7-2|TRBJ2-1|NA|NA
CASSLGTAYNEQFF
TGTGCCAGCAGCTTAGGTACAGCCTACAATGAGCAGTTCTTC
>TRBV2|TRBJ2-7|few|TRBD1
CASMTGTGYEQYF
TGTGCCAGCATGACAGGGACGGGATACGAGCAGTACTTC
>TRBV2|TRBJ2-7|few|NA
CASSVDRSHIYEQYF
TGTGCCAGCAGCGTCGACAGGAGTCACATCTACGAGCAGTACTTC
>TRBV5-1|TRBJ2-5|NA|TRBD1
CASSSTGGGETQYF
TGCGCCAGCAGCTCAACAGGGGGCGGAGAGACCCAGTACTTC
>TRBV28|TRBJ2-7|few|TRBD1
CASSSGQGVYEQYF
TGTGCCAGCAGCTCGGGACAGGGGGTCTACGAGCAGTACTTC
>TRBV5-1|TRBJ1-4|NA|NA
CASTWESNEKLFF
TGCGCCAGCACCTGGGAGTCTAATGAAAAACTGTTTTTT
>TRBV4-3|TRBJ2-6|NA|NA
CASSQGSTGTLSSGANVLTF
TGCGCCAGCAGCCAAGGAAGTACGGGGACACTATCCTCCGGGGCCAACGTCCTGACTTTC
>TRBV5-4|TRBJ2-5|few|NA
CASSLFSEYRETQYF
TGTGCCAGCAGCTTGTTCTCCGAATATCGGGAGACCCAGTACTTC
>TRBV7-3|TRBJ2-3|once|NA
CASSSTGTSTDTQYF
TGTGCCAGCAGCTCAACCGGGACTAGCACAGATACGCAGTATTTT
>TRBV9|TRBJ2-7|NA|TRBD1
CASSFGQGGSYEQYF
TGTGCCAGCAGCTTCGGACAGGGGGGCTCCTACGAGCAGTACTTC
>TRBV5-4|TRBJ2-1|NA|TRBD2
CASSATSATYNEQFF
TGTGCCAGCAGCGCCACTAGCGCGACCTACAATGAGCAGTTCTTC
>TRBV27|TRBJ2-1|few|TRBD2
CASSRNGRGNYNEQFF
TGTGCCAGCAGCCGAAACGGGAGGGGTAACTACAATGAGCAGTTCTTC
>TRBV28|TRBJ1-2|few|NA
CATGFYGYTF
TGTGCCACGGGGTTCTATGGCTACACCTTC
>TRBV5-1|TRBJ2-5|few|NA
CASSLDAGEGETQYF
TGCGCCAGCAGCTTGGACGCAGGGGAAGGAGAGACCCAGTACTTC
>TRBV19|TRBJ2-5|few|NA
CASSAGQIETQYF
TGTGCCAGTAGTGCCGGACAGATAGAGACCCAGTACTTC
>TRBV5-1|TRBJ2-5|few|TRBD1
CASSHGQAEETQYF
TGCGCCAGCAGCCATGGACAGGCAGAAGAGACCCAGTACTTC
>TRBV5-1|TRBJ1-5|NA|NA
CASSPGWDNNQPQHF
TGCGCCAGCAGCCCTGGCTGGGACAACAATCAGCCCCAGCATTTT
>TRBV11-1|TRBJ2-1|few|TRBD2
CASSRTSGGSYNEQFF
TGTGCCAGCAGCCGGACTAGCGGGGGGTCTTACAATGAGCAGTTCTTC
>TRBV7-9|TRBJ1-2|few|TRBD1
CASSMGQGGYTF
TGTGCCAGCAGCATGGGACAGGGAGGCTACACCTTC
>TRBV7-8|TRBJ1-6|NA|NA
CASSPREGSNSPLHF
TGTGCCAGCAGCCCACGGGAGGGGTCTAATTCACCCCTCCACTTT